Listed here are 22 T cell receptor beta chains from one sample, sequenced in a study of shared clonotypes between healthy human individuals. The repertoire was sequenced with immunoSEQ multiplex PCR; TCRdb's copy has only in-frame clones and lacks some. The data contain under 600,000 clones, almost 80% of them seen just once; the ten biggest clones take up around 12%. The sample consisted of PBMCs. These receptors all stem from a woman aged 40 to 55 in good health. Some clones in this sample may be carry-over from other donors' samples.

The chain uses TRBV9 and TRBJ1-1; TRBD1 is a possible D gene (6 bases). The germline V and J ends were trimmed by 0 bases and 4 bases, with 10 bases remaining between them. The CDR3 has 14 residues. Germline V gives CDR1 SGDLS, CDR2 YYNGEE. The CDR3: CASSVDGGLTEAFF. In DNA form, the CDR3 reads TGTGCCAGCAGCGTAGATGGGGGCCTCACTGAAGCTTTCTTT.

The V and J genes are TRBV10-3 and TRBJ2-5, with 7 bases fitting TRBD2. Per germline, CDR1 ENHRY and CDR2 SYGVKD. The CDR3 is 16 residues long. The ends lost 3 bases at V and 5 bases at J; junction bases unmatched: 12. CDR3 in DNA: TGTGCCATCAGTGATCGTGGGGCCGGGAGGAAGGAGACCCAGTACTTC. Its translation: CAISDRGAGRKETQYF.

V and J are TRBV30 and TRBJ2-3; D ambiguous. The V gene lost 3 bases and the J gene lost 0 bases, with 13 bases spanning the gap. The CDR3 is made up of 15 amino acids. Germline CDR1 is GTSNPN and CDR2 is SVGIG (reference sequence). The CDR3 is CAWSGPGSSTDTQYF. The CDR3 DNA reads TGTGCCTGGAGCGGGCCAGGCTCTAGCACAGATACGCAGTATTTT.

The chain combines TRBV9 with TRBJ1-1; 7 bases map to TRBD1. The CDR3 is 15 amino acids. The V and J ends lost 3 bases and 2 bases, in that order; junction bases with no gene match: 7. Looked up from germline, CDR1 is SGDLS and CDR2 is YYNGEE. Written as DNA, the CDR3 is TGTGCCAGCAGCGCAGACGGACAGGCCAACACTGAAGCTTTCTTT. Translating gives CASSADGQANTEAFF.

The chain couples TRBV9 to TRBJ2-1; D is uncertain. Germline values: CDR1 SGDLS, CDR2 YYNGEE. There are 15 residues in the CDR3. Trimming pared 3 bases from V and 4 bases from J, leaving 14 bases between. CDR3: CASSAGPNLYNEQFF. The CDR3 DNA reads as TGTGCCAGCAGCGCTGGACCTAACCTTTACAATGAGCAGTTCTTC.

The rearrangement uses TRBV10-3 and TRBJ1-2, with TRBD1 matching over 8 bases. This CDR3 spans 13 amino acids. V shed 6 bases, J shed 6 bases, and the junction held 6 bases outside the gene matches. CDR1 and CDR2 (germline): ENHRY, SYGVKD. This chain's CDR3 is CAIRGTGFDGYTF. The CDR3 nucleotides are TGTGCCATCAGGGGGACAGGATTTGATGGCTACACCTTC.

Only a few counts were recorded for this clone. The CDR3 is CASSELGHYSNQPQHF. As DNA, the CDR3 is TGTGCCAGCAGTGAACTTGGACATTATAGCAATCAGCCCCAGCATTTT. The chain recombines TRBV6-1 with TRBJ1-5, with D perhaps matching TRBD1 (5 bases). The V end was cut by 2 bases, the J end by 0 bases, with 11 bases between. The CDR3 sequence is 16 residues long. Germline V gene lookup returns CDR1 MNHNS and CDR2 SASEGT.

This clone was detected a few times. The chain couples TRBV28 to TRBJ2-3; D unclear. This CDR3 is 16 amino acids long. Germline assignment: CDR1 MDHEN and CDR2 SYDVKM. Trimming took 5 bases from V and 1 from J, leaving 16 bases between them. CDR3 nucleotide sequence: TGTGCCAGCAGTCCCCCCCGGGCGGCGGGCACAGATACGCAGTATTTT. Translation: CASSPPRAAGTDTQYF.

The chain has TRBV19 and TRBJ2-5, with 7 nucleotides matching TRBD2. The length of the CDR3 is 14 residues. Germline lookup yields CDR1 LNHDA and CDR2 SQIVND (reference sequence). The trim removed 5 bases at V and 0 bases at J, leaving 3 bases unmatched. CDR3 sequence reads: CASSREEYQETQYF. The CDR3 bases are TGTGCCAGTAGTCGGGAGGAATACCAAGAGACCCAGTACTTC.

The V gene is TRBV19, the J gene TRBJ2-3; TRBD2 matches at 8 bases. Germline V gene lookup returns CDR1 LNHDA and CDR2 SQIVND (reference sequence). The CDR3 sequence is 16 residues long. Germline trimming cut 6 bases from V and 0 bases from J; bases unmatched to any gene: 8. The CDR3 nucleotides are TGTGCCAGTAGGACCGGGACTAGTCCCAGCACAGATACGCAGTATTTT. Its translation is CASRTGTSPSTDTQYF.

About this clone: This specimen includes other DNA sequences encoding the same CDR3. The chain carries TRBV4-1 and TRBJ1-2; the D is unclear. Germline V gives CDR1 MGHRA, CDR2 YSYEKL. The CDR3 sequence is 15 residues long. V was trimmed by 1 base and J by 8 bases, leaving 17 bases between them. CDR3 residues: CASSQGSGIGYGYTF. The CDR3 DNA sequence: TGCGCCAGCAGCCAAGGGTCTGGGATTGGGTACGGCTACACCTTC.

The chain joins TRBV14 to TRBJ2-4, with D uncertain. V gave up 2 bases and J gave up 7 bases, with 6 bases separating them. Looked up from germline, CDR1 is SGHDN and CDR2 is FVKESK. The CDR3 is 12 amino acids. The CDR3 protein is CASSQSGNIQYF. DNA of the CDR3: TGTGCCAGCAGCCAATCGGGTAACATTCAGTACTTC.

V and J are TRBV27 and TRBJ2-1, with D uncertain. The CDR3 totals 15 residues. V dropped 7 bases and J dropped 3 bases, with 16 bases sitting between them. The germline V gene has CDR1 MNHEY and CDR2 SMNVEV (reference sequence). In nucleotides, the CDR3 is TGTGCCAGCAAGGGCGCGTTCAGTATCTACAATGAGCAGTTCTTC. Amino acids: CASKGAFSIYNEQFF.

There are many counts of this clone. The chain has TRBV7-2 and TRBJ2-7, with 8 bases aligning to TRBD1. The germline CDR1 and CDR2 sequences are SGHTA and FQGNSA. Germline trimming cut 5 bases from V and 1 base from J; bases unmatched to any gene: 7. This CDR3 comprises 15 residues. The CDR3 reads CASSRRGQESYEQYF. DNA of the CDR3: TGTGCCAGCAGCAGACGGGGACAGGAGTCCTACGAGCAGTACTTC.

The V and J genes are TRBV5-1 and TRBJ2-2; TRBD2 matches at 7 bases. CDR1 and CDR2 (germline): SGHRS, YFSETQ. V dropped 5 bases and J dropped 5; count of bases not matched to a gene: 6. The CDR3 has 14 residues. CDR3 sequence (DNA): TGCGCCAGCAGAAAAGCGGGGAATACCGGGGAGCTGTTTTTT. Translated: CASRKAGNTGELFF.

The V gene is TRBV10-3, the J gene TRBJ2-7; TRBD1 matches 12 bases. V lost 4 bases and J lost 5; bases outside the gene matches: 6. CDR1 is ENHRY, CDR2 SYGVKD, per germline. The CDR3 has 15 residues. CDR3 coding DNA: TGTGCCATCAGTGGGGGACAGGGGGCGAGGGACGAGCAGTACTTC. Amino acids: CAISGGQGARDEQYF.

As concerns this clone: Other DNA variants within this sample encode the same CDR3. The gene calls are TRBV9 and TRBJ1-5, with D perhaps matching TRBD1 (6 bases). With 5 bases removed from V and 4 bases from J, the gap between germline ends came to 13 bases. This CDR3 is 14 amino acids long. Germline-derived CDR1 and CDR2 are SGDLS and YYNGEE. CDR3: CASSGGGANQPQHF. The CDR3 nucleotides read TGTGCCAGCAGTGGAGGGGGGGCAAATCAGCCCCAGCATTTT.

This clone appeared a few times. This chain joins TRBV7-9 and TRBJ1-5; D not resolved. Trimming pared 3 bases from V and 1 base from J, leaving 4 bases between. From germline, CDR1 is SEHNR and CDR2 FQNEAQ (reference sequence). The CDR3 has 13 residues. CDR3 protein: CASSFESNQPQHF. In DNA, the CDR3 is TGTGCCAGCAGCTTTGAAAGCAATCAGCCCCAGCATTTT.

As DNA, the CDR3 is TGTGCCAGCAGTCCCACCACTGGGGCCAACGTCCTGACTTTC. Protein: CASSPTTGANVLTF. The chain has TRBV6-4 and TRBJ2-6; D is unclear. V was clipped by 5 bases and J by 2 bases, with 7 bases between them. Germline V gene sequence: CDR1 MRHNA, CDR2 SNTAGT. CDR3 length: 14 residues.

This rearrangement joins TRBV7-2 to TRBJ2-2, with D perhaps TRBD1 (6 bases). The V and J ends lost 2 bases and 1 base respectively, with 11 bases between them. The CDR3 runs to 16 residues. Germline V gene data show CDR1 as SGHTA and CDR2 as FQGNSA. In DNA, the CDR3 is TGTGCCAGCAGCTTAATTACAGGGATGAACACCGGGGAGCTGTTTTTT. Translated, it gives CASSLITGMNTGELFF.

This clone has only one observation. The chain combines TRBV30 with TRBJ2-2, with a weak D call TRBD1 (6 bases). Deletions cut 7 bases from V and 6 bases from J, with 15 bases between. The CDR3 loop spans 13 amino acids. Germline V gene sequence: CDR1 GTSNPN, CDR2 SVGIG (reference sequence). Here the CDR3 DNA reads TGTGCCTCGAACAGGGTTATGGCCGGGGAGCTGTTTTTT. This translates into CASNRVMAGELFF. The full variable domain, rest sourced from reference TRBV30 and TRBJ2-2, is SQTIHQWPATLVQPVGSPLSLECTVEGTSNPNLYWYRQAAGRGLQLLFYSVGIGQISSEVPQNLSASRPQDRQFILSSKKLLLSDSGFYLCASNRVMAGELFFGEGSRLTVL.

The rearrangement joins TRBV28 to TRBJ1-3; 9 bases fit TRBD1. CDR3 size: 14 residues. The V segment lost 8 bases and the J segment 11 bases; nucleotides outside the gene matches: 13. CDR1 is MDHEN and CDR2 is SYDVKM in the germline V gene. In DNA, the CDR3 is TGTGCCAGCGGAAGCCCCGGGACAGGGAGTCCCATATATTTT. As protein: CASGSPGTGSPIYF.